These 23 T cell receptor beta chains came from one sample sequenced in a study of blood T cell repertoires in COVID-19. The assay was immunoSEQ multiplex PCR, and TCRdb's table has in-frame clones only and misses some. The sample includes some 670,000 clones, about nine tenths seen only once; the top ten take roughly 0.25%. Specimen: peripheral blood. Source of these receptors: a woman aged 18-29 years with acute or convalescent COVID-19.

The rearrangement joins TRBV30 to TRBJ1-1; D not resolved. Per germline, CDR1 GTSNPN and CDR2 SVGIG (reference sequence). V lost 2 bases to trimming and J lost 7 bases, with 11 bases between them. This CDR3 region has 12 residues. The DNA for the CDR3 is TGTGCCTGGAGTAAGGAGAGCAGTGAAGCTTTCTTT. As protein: CAWSKESSEAFF. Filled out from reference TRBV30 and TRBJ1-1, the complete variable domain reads SQTIHQWPATLVQPVGSPLSLECTVEGTSNPNLYWYRQAAGRGLQLLFYSVGIGQISSEVPQNLSASRPQDRQFILSSKKLLLSDSGFYLCAWSKESSEAFFGQGTRLTVV.

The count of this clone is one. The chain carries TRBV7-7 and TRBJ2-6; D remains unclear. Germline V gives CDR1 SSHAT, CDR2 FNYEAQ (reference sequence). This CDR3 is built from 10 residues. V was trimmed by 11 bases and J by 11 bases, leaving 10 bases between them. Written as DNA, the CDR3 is TGTGCCTCCCCCCCCTACGTCCTGACTTTC. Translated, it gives CASPPYVLTF.

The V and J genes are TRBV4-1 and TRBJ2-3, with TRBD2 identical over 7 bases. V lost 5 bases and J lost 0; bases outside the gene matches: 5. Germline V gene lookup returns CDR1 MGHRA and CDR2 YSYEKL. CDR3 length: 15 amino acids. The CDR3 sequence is CASSSPAGSTDTQYF. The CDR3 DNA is TGCGCCAGCAGCTCCCCAGCGGGAAGCACAGATACGCAGTATTTT.

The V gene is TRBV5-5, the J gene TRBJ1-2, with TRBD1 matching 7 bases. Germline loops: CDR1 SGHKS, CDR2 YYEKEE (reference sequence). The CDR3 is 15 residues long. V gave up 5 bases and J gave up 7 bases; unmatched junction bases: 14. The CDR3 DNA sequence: TGTGCCAGCAGTCAGTCAGGGGGGCTTCCCCTTGGCTACACCTTC. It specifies CASSQSGGLPLGYTF.

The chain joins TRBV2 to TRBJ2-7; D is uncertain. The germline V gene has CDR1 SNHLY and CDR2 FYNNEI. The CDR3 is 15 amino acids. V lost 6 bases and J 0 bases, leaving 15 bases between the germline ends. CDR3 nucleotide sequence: TGTGCCAGCAGCCCTGGTCGCCGGAGCTCCTACGAGCAGTACTTC. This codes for CASSPGRRSSYEQYF.

The CDR3 DNA follows: TGCGCCAGCGCGGCGGGGGGTTTCAGTGAAAAACTGTTTTTT. Its protein is CASAAGGFSEKLFF. The chain carries TRBV5-1 and TRBJ1-4; D might be TRBD1 (5 bases). V lost 7 bases and J 7 bases, leaving 17 bases between the germline ends. This CDR3 is 14 amino acids long. Looked up from germline, CDR1 is SGHRS and CDR2 is YFSETQ. Full variable domain (outside the CDR3, taken from reference TRBV5-1 and TRBJ1-4): KAGVTQTPRYLIKTRGQQVTLSCSPISGHRSVSWYQQTPGQGLQFLFEYFSETQRNKGNFPGRFSGRQFSNSRSEMNVSTLELGDSALYLCASAAGGFSEKLFFGSGTQLSVL.

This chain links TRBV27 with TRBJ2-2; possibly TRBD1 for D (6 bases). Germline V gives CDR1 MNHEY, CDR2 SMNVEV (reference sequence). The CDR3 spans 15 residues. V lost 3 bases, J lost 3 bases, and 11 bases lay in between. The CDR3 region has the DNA TGTGCCAGCAGTTTGTTCAGGGGAGACACCGGGGAGCTGTTTTTT. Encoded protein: CASSLFRGDTGELFF.

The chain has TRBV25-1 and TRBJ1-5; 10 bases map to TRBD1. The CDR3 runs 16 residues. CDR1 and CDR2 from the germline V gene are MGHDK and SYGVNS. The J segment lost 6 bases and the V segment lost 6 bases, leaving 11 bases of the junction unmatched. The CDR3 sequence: CASSGGGTGEGQPQHF. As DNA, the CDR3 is TGTGCCAGCAGCGGCGGGGGGACAGGGGAGGGTCAGCCCCAGCATTTT. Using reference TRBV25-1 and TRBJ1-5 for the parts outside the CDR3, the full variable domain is EADIYQTPRYLVIGTGKKITLECSQTMGHDKMYWYQQDPGMELHLIHYSYGVNSTEKGDLSSESTVSRIRTEHFPLTLESARPSHTSQYLCASSGGGTGEGQPQHFGDGTRLSIL.

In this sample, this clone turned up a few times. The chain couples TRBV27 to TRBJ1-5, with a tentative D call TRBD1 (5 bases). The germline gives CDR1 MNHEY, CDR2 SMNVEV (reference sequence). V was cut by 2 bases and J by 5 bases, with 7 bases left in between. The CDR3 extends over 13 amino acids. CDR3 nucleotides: TGTGCCAGCAGTTTAATGACAGATCAGCCCCAGCATTTT. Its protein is CASSLMTDQPQHF.

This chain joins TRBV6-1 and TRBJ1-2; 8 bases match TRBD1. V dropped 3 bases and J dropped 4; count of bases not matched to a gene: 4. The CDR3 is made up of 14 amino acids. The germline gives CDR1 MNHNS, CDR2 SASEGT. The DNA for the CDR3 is TGTGCCAGCAGTGACAGGGGGCCGGCCTATGGCTACACCTTC. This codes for CASSDRGPAYGYTF.

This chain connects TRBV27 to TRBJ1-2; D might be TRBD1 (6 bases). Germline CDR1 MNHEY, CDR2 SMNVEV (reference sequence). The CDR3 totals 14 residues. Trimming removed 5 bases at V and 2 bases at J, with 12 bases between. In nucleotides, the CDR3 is TGTGCCAGCAGTAGTTGGACAGCCAACTATGGCTACACCTTC. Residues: CASSSWTANYGYTF.

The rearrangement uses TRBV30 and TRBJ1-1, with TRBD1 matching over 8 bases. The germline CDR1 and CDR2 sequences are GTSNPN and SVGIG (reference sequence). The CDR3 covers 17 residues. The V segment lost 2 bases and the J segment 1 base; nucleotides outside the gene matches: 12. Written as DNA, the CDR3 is TGTGCCTGGAGTCCACCGGATGGACAGGGCTGGAACACTGAAGCTTTCTTT. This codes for CAWSPPDGQGWNTEAFF.

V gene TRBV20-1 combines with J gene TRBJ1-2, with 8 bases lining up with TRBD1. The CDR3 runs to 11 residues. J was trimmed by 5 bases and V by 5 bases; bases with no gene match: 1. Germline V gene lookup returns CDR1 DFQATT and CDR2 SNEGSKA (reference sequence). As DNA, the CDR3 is TGCAGTGCTCACAGGGGGTATGGCTACACCTTC. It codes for CSAHRGYGYTF.

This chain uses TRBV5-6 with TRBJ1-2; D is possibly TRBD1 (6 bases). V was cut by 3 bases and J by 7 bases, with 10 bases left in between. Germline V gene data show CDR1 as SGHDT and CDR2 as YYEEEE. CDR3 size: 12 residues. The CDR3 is CASSWTDGGYTF. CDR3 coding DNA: TGTGCCAGCAGCTGGACAGATGGTGGCTACACCTTC.

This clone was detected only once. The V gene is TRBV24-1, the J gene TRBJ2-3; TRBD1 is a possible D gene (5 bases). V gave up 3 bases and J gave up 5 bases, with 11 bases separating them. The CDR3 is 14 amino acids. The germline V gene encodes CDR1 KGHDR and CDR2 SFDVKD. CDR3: CATSDAQAVDTQYF. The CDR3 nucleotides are TGTGCCACCAGTGATGCACAGGCTGTAGATACGCAGTATTTT.

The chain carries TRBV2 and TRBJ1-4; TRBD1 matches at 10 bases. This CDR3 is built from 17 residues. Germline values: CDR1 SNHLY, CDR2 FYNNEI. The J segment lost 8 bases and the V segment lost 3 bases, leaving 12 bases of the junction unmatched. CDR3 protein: CASSDPGQGRVREKLFF. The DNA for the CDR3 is TGTGCCAGCAGTGATCCGGGACAGGGGCGTGTACGGGAAAAACTGTTTTTT.

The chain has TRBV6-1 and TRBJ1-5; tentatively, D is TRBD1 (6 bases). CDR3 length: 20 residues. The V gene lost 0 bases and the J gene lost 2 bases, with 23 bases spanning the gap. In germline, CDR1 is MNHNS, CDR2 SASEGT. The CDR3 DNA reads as TGTGCCAGCAGTGAAGCGTGGTGGGTACAGGGAAGAAAGGGCAATCAGCCCCAGCATTTT. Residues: CASSEAWWVQGRKGNQPQHF.

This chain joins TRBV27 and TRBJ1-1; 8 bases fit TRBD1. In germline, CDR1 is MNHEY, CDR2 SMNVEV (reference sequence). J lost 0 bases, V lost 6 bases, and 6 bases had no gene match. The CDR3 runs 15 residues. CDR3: CASRIRGLVNTEAFF. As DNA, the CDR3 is TGTGCCAGCAGGATCAGGGGGCTTGTGAACACTGAAGCTTTCTTT.

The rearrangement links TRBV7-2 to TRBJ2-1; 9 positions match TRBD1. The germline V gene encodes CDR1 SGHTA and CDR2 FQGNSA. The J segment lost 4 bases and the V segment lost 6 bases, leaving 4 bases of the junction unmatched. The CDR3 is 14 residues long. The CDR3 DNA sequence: TGTGCCAGCAGTACGGGACAGGGTTACAATGAGCAGTTCTTC. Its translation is CASSTGQGYNEQFF.

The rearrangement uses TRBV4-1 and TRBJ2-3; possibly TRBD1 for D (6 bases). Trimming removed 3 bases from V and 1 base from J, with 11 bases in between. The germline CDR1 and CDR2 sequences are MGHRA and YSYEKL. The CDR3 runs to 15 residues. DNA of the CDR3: TGCGCCAGCAGCCAGAGACAGGTACGCACAGATACGCAGTATTTT. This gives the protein CASSQRQVRTDTQYF.

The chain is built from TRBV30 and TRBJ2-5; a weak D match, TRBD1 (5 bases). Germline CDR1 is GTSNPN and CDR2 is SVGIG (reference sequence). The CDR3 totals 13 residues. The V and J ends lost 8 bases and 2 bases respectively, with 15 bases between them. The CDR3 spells CAGQPPEQETQYF. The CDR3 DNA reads TGTGCCGGACAACCCCCTGAACAAGAGACCCAGTACTTC.

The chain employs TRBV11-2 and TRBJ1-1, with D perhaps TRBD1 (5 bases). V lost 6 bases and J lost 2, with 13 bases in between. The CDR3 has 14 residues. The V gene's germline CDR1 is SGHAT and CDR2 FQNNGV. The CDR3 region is CASSPWTPNTEAFF. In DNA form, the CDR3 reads TGTGCCAGCAGTCCTTGGACACCTAACACTGAAGCTTTCTTT. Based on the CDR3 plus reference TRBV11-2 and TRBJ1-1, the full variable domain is EAGVAQSPRYKIIEKRQSVAFWCNPISGHATLYWYQQILGQGPKLLIQFQNNGVVDDSQLPKDRFSAERLKGVDSTLKIQPAKLEDSAVYLCASSPWTPNTEAFFGQGTRLTVV.

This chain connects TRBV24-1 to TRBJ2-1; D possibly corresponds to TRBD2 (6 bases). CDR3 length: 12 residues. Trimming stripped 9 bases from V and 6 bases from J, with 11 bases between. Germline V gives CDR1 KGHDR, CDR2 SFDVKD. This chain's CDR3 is CATGTARNEQFF. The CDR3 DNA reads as TGTGCCACCGGGACTGCGCGCAATGAGCAGTTCTTC.